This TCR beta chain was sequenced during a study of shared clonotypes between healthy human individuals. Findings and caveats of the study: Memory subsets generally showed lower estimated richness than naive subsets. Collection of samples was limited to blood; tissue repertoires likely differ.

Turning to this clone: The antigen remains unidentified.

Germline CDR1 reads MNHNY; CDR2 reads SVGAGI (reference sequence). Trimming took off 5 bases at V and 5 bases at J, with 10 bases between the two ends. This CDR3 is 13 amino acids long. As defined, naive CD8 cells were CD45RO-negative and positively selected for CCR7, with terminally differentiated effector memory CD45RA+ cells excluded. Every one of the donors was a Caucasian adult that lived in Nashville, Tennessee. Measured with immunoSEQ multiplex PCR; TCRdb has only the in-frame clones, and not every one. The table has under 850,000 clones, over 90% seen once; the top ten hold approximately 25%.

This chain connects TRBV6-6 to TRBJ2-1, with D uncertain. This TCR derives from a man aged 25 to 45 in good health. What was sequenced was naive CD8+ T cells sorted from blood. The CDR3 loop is CASSSRANNEQFF. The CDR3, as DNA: TGTGCCAGCAGTAGTCGAGCAAACAATGAGCAGTTCTTC.